Here is one T cell receptor beta chain with its context. Germline loops: CDR1 SGHVS, CDR2 FQNEAQ. The CDR3 consists of 16 residues. Trimming cost V 2 bases and J 8 bases; bases outside gene matches: 5. How the authors handled the data: Amplification with reference gene primers provided the estimates of nucleated cell counts. Assay used: immunoSEQ multiplex PCR; TCRdb lists only in-frame clones, some missing. V, J and clone size were drawn from that table, and D and trimming were deduced from the DNA. The sample lists under 200,000 clones, roughly 84% seen once, with over 12% in the top ten. This sample was included in a study of blood T cell repertoires in COVID-19. Study details: Italy, Spain and the United States were the sources of the convalescent and acute COVID-19 samples. From T cells, B-cell-depleted T cells, or PBMCs came the material, which was cDNA or gDNA.

Sequencing was performed on peripheral blood. The sequence was obtained from a man aged 18 to 30 with active or convalescent COVID-19. This chain uses TRBV7-8 with TRBJ1-6; 11 positions agree with TRBD1. CDR3 nucleotide sequence: TGTGCCAGCAGCTTACTAGGACAGGGGGCATATTCACCCCTCCACTTT. Protein sequence: CASSLLGQGAYSPLHF.